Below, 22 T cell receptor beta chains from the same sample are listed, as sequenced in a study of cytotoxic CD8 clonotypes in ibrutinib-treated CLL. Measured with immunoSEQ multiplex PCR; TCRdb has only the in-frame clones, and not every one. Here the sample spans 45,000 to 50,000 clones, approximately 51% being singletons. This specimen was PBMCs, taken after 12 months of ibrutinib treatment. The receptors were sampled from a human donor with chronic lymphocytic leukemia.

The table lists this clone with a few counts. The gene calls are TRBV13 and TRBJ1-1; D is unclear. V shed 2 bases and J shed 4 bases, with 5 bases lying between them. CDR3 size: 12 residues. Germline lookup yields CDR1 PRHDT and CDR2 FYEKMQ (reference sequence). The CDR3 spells CASSLLVTEAFF. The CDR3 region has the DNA TGTGCCAGCAGCTTACTGGTCACTGAAGCTTTCTTT.

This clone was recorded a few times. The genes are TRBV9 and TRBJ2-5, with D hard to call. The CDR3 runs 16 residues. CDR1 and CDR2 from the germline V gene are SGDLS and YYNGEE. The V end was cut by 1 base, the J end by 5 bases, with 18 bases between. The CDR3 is CASSVKARSNVETQYF. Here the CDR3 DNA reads TGTGCCAGCAGCGTAAAGGCCCGGAGTAATGTTGAGACCCAGTACTTC.

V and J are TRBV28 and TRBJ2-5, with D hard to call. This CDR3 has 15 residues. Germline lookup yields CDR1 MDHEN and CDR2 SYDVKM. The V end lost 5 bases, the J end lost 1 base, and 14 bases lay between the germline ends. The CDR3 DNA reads TGTGCCAGCAGTCTTCCCTCGTTGGGCCAAGAGACCCAGTACTTC. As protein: CASSLPSLGQETQYF.

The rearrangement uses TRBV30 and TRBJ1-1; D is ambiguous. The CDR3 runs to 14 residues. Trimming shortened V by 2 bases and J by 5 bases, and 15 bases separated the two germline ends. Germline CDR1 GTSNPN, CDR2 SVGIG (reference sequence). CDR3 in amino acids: CAWSRRATRTEAFF. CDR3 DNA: TGTGCCTGGAGTCGCCGGGCCACCCGAACTGAAGCTTTCTTT.

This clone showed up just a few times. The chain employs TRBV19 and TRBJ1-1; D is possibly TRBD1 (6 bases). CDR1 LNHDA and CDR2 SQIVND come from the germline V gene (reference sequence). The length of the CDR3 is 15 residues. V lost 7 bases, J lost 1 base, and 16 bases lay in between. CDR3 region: CASIRRGHRNTEAFF. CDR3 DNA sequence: TGTGCCAGTATTCGCAGGGGACATCGGAACACTGAAGCTTTCTTT.

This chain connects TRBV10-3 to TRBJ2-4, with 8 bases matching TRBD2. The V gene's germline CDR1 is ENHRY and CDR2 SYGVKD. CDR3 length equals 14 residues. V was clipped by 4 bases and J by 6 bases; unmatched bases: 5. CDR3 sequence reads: CAISGTAGGNIQYF. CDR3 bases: TGTGCCATCAGTGGAACGGCGGGGGGAAACATTCAGTACTTC.

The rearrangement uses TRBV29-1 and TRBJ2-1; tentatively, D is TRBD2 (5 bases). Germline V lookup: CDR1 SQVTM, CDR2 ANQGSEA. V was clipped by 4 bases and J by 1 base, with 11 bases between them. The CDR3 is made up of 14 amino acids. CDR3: CSVGADWSYNEQFF. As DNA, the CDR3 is TGCAGCGTTGGAGCGGACTGGTCCTACAATGAGCAGTTCTTC.

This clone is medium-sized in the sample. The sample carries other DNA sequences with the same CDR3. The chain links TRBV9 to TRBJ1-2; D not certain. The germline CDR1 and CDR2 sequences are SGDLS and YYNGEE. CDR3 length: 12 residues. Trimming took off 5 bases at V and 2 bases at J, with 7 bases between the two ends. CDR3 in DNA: TGTGCCAGCAGGGACGGAAACTATGGCTACACCTTC. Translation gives CASRDGNYGYTF.

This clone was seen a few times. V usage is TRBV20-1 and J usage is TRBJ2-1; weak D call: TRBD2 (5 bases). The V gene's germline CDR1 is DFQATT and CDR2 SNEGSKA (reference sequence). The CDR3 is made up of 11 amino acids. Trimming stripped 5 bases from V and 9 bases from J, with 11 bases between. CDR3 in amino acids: CSAVPSSEQFF. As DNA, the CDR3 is TGCAGTGCTGTCCCTAGCAGTGAGCAGTTCTTC.

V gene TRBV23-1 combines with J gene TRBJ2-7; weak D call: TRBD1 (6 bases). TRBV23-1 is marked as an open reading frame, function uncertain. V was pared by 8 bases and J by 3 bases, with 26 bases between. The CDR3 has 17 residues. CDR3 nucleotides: TGCGCCAGCGTAACAGATTGGGGGCCGCGGAGAGGCTACGAGCAGTACTTC. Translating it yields CASVTDWGPRRGYEQYF.

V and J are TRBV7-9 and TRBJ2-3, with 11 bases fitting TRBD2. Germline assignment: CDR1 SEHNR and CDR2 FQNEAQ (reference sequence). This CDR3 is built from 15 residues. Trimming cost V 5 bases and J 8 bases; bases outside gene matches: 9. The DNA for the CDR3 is TGTGCCAGCAGCCAAGTAGCGGGAGGGCCTACTACGCAGTATTTT. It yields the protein CASSQVAGGPTTQYF.

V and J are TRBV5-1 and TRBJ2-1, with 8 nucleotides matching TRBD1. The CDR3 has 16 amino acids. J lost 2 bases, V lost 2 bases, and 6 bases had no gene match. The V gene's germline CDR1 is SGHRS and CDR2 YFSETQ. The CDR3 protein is CASSFSQGGPYNEQFF. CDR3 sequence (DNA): TGCGCCAGCAGCTTCTCACAGGGGGGCCCCTACAATGAGCAGTTCTTC.

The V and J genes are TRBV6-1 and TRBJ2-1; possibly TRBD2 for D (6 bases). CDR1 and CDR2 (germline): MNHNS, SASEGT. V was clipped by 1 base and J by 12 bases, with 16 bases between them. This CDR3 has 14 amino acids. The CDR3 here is CASSEVEAAEGQFF. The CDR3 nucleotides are TGTGCCAGCAGTGAAGTTGAGGCCGCGGAGGGGCAGTTCTTC.

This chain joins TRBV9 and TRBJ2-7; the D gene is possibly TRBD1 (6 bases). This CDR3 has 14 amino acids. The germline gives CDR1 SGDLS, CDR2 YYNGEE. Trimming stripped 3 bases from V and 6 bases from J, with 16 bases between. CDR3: CASSAGPGESEQYF. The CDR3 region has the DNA TGTGCCAGCAGCGCTGGTCCAGGGGAAAGCGAGCAGTACTTC.

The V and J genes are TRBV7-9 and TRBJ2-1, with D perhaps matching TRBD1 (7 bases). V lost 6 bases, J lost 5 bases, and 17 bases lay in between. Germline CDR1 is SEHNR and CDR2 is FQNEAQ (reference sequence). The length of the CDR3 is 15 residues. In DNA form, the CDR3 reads TGTGCCAGCAGTTACCGCGGGACAGCCCACAATGAGCAGTTCTTC. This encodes CASSYRGTAHNEQFF.

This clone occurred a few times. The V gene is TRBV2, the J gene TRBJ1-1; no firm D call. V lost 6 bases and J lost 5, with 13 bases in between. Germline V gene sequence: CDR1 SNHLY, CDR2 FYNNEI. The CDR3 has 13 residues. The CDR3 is CASSPNQWTEAFF. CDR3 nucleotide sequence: TGTGCCAGCAGCCCGAATCAATGGACTGAAGCTTTCTTT.

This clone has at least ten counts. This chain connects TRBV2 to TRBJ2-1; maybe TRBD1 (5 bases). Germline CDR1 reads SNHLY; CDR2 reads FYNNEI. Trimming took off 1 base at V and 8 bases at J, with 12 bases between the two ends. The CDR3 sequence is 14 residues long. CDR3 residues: CASSEEIGADEQFF. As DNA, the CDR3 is TGTGCCAGCAGTGAAGAAATAGGGGCCGATGAGCAGTTCTTC.

The CDR3 sequence is CASSLGDGRNQPQHF. The CDR3 nucleotides are TGCGCCAGCAGCTTAGGGGACGGCCGCAATCAGCCCCAGCATTTT. The chain combines TRBV5-1 with TRBJ1-5, with D possibly TRBD1 on 5 matching bases. The germline CDR1 and CDR2 sequences are SGHRS and YFSETQ. The CDR3 runs to 15 residues. Trimming left V 2 bases short and J 2 bases short, with 11 bases between.

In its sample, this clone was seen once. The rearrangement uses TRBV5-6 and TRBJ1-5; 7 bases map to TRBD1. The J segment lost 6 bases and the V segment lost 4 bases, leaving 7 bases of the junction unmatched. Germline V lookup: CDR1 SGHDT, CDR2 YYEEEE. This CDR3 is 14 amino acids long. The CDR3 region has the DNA TGTGCCAGCAGCCTCAGGGGGAGGATTCAGCCCCAGCATTTT. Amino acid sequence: CASSLRGRIQPQHF.

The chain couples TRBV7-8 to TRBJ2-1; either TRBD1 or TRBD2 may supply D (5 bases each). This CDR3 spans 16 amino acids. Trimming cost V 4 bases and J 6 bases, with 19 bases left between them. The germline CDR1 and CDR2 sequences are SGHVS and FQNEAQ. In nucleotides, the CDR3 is TGTGCCAGCAGCTCCCAGGCTGCGGTGAGGGGCAATGAGCAGTTCTTC. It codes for CASSSQAAVRGNEQFF.

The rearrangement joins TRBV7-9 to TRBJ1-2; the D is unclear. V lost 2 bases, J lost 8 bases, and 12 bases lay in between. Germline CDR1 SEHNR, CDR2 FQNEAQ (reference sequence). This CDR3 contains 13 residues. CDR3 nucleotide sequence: TGTGCCAGCAGCTTAAACGAAGGAGAGGGCTACACCTTC. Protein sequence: CASSLNEGEGYTF.

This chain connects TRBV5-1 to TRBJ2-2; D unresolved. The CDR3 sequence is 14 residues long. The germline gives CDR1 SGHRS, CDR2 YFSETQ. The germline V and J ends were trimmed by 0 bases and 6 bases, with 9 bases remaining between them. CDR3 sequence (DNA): TGCGCCAGCAGCTTGGTCGGCAGCTCCGGGGAGCTGTTTTTT. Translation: CASSLVGSSGELFF. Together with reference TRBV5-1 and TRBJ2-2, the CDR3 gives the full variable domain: KAGVTQTPRYLIKTRGQQVTLSCSPISGHRSVSWYQQTPGQGLQFLFEYFSETQRNKGNFPGRFSGRQFSNSRSEMNVSTLELGDSALYLCASSLVGSSGELFFGEGSRLTVL.